This T cell receptor (beta chain) stems from a study of PD-1 blockade in classical Hodgkin lymphoma. Profiled with immunoSEQ multiplex PCR; TCRdb holds only in-frame clones, not every one. The sample includes some 65,000 clones, roughly two thirds seen only once; the top ten take 7% to 10%. This clone was observed a single time. The antigen is undetermined. The CDR3 consists of 14 residues. No patient escaped relapse after autologous stem cell transplantation, and brentuximab vedotin exposure varied. Relapsed/refractory classical Hodgkin lymphoma patients had complete, partial or progressive responses. General observations from the study: Relative to healthy donors, newly diagnosed patients reportedly had lower baseline TCR diversity, which was reported as lower still in relapsed/refractory patients.

This receptor was obtained from a human donor with classical Hodgkin lymphoma. The starting material was peripheral blood mononuclear cells (PBMCs), obtained before the second cycle of nivolumab. The rearrangement uses TRBV7-5 and TRBJ2-2; the table's D gene call, TRBD2, was not cross checked with the DNA. TRBV7-5 is flagged as a pseudogene. The CDR3 loop reads CVRCSFELTGELFF. In DNA, the CDR3 is TGTGTCAGATGCTCCTTTGAGCTCACCGGGGAGCTGTTTTTT.